The T cell receptor beta chain under discussion was sequenced for a study of cytomegalovirus exposure and HLA in healthy donors. Findings of the study overall: Most subjects had HLA-A and HLA-B alleles reportedly predicted accurately by TCR beta sequences. In a later analysis, at a false discovery rate of 0.05, approximately 16,000 TCR beta sequences matched HLA alleles. Segments of the TCR beta V type were, in most cases, productive about 87% or about 30% of the time in an earlier analysis. A further, later analysis showed that HLA-associated TCR beta chains (compared with equally common others) were more clonally expanded.

The primer mix had 60 Vbeta and 13 Jbeta primers. The repertoire was sequenced with immunoSEQ multiplex PCR; TCRdb's copy has only in-frame clones and lacks some. The sample carries some 98,000 clones, about 70% recorded once. As for this clone: Its antigen is currently unknown.

CDR3 length equals 15 residues. The V end lost 10 bases, the J end lost 0 bases, and 13 bases lay between the germline ends. Germline assignment: CDR1 SGHAT and CDR2 FQNNGV. Specimen: PBMCs. V gene TRBV11-2 combines with J gene TRBJ1-6; D is ambiguous. The source of this sequence is a human donor in good health. CDR3 sequence reads: CATTVGSSYNSPLHF. In DNA form, the CDR3 reads TGTGCCACCACCGTAGGGAGCTCCTATAATTCACCCCTCCACTTT.